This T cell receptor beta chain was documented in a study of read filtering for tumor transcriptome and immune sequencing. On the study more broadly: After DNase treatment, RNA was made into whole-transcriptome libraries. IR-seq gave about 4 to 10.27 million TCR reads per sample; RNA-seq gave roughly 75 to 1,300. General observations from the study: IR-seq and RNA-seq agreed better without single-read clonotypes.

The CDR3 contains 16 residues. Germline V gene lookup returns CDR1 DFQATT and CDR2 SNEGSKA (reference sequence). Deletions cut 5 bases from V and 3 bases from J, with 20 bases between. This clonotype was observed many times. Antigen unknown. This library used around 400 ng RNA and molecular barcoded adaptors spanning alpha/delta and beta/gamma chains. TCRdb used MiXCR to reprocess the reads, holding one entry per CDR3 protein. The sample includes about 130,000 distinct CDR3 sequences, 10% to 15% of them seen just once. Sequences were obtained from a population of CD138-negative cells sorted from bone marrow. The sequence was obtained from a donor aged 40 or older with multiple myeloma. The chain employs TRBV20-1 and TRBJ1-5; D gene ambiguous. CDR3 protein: CSAGETFDPYNQPQHF. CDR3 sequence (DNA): TGCAGTGCTGGGGAAACGTTCGACCCGTACAATCAGCCCCAGCATTTT.